Below, 6 T cell receptor beta chains from the same sample are listed, as sequenced in a study of identical twins. TCRdb recomputed calls from the 5' RACE reads with MiXCR, one row per CDR3 protein. The table records 700,000 or so distinct CDR3 sequences, 8.5% to 9% of them present only once. The sample was also reused in another study, on yellow fever vaccine responses in identical twins.

Sequencing input: PBMCs. These receptors all come from a woman under 30 in good health.

This clonotype was counted ten times or more. The chain uses TRBV12-3 or TRBV12-4 and TRBJ1-1; a weak D match, TRBD1 (6 bases). V was clipped by 3 bases and J by 5 bases, with 16 bases between them. The CDR3 totals 15 residues. The CDR3 DNA sequence: TGTGCCAGCAGTTTTGTGGGGGCAGGTGATACTGAAGCTTTCTTT. As protein: CASSFVGAGDTEAFF.

The genes are TRBV12-3 or TRBV12-4 and TRBJ2-7, with D possibly TRBD2 on 6 matching bases. This CDR3 spans 15 amino acids. Trimming stripped 2 bases from V and 0 bases from J, with 11 bases between. The CDR3 DNA follows: TGTGCCAGCAGTTTAATCGTGGGACTCTCCTACGAGCAGTACTTC. This codes for CASSLIVGLSYEQYF.

The rearrangement links TRBV5-4 to TRBJ1-5; TRBD1 agrees at 9 bases. Germline V gene sequence: CDR1 SGHNT, CDR2 YYREEE (reference sequence). Trimming removed 2 bases from V and 3 bases from J; junction bases left unmatched: 3. The CDR3 length is 15 residues. The CDR3 DNA follows: TGTGCCAGCAGCTTAGACAGGGGGGACAATCAGCCCCAGCATTTT. Its protein product is CASSLDRGDNQPQHF.

The chain combines TRBV10-3 with TRBJ2-1, with D unclear. Trimming shortened V by 4 bases and J by 1 base, and 5 bases separated the two germline ends. CDR3 size: 13 residues. From germline, CDR1 is ENHRY and CDR2 SYGVKD. The CDR3: CAISGQSYNEQFF. Here the CDR3 DNA reads TGTGCCATCAGTGGACAATCCTACAATGAGCAGTTCTTC.

V usage is TRBV6-5 and J usage is TRBJ2-7, with D perhaps matching TRBD1 (5 bases). This CDR3 comprises 15 residues. Germline V CDR1 and CDR2: MNHEY, SVGAGI. The V and J ends lost 2 bases and 2 bases respectively, with 13 bases between them. The DNA for the CDR3 is TGTGCCAGCAGTTACGGGGCCCTCCCCACCTACGAGCAGTACTTC. It encodes CASSYGALPTYEQYF.

There are many counts of this clonotype. The junction shows a germline mismatch at one end, possibly a read error. The V and J genes are TRBV7-7 and TRBJ2-3; D perhaps matches TRBD1 (5 bases). The germline V gene has CDR1 SSHAT and CDR2 FNYEAQ (reference sequence). The CDR3 consists of 15 residues. This chain's CDR3 is CASSLIQGGTDTQYF. CDR3 sequence (DNA): TGTGCTAGCAGCTTAATCCAGGGCGGCACAGATACGCAGTATTTT.